This T cell receptor beta chain was retrieved from a study of beta chain features in type 1 diabetes. In the case of this clone: Its specificity is unknown.

This CDR3 comprises 15 residues. The V end lost 3 bases, the J end lost 3 bases, and 11 bases lay between the germline ends. Germline CDR1 is PRHDT and CDR2 is FYEKMQ (reference sequence). Points from the study as a whole: Moderate but significant shortening of TCRB CDR3s was recorded in all four CD4+ subsets from Type 1 diabetes patients.

Investigators reverse transcribed all isolated RNA, so they sequenced expressed TCRB transcripts. Generated by immunoSEQ multiplex PCR, the TCRdb table keeps only in-frame clones and is missing some. The sample holds around 130,000 clones; about a sixth are singletons and the top ten take around 2.5%. Sample: central memory CD4+ T cells from blood. The sequence derives from a man aged 25 to 40 with type 1 diabetes. This chain connects TRBV13 to TRBJ2-2; weak D call: TRBD1 (5 bases). CDR3 amino acids: CASSFNAGHTGELFF. In DNA, the CDR3 is TGTGCCAGCAGCTTTAACGCAGGGCACACCGGGGAGCTGTTTTTT.